The 7 T cell receptor beta chains reported below all come from one sample, sequenced in a study of shared clonotypes between healthy human individuals. Naive-designated CD8 cells lacked CD45RO, were positively enriched for CCR7, and omitted terminally differentiated effector memory CD45RA+ cells. TCRdb's table, derived via immunoSEQ multiplex PCR, lists solely in-frame clones and lacks some. The table shows 550,000 to 600,000 clones, with roughly 98% occurring only once. Sequencing was done on a sample of naive CD8+ T cells sorted from blood. The receptors were gathered from a man younger than 40 in good health.

This clone was found once. This chain connects TRBV10-3 to TRBJ1-1; the D is unclear. Trimming left V 10 bases short and J 4 bases short, with 16 bases between. Germline CDR1 is ENHRY and CDR2 is SYGVKD. The CDR3 extends over 13 amino acids. The CDR3 region is CATCSGSGTEAFF. In DNA, the CDR3 is TGTGCCACCTGTTCCGGGAGCGGCACTGAAGCTTTCTTT.

The V and J genes are TRBV7-9 and TRBJ2-7; TRBD1 or TRBD2 may be the D gene (5 bases each). The CDR3 is made up of 16 amino acids. V dropped 0 bases and J dropped 3 bases, with 15 bases sitting between them. Per the germline V gene, CDR1 is SEHNR and CDR2 is FQNEAQ (reference sequence). CDR3 region: CASSLARGTRIYEQYF. In DNA form, the CDR3 reads TGTGCCAGCAGCTTAGCCCGGGGCACGAGGATCTACGAGCAGTACTTC.

The chain recombines TRBV9 with TRBJ2-7; TRBD1 matches 11 bases. This CDR3 region has 15 residues. Germline trimming cut 1 base from V and 5 bases from J; bases unmatched to any gene: 5. From germline, CDR1 is SGDLS and CDR2 YYNGEE. In DNA, the CDR3 is TGTGCCAGCAGCGTAAGGACAGGGGGCATTCACGAGCAGTACTTC. The encoded protein is CASSVRTGGIHEQYF.

The rearrangement joins TRBV28 to TRBJ2-7, with 9 bases fitting TRBD2. Looked up from germline, CDR1 is MDHEN and CDR2 is SYDVKM. Losses at the gene ends were 6 bases for V and 0 bases for J; bases not matched to a gene: 6. CDR3 length equals 15 residues. This chain's CDR3 is CASRESSGTSYEQYF. DNA of the CDR3: TGTGCCAGCAGGGAATCTAGCGGGACCTCCTACGAGCAGTACTTC.

This sequence joins TRBV9 and TRBJ2-2, with D tentatively TRBD1 (5 bases). Germline loops: CDR1 SGDLS, CDR2 YYNGEE. The length of the CDR3 is 16 residues. Trimming stripped 1 base from V and 8 bases from J, with 18 bases between. The CDR3 coding sequence is TGTGCCAGCAGCGTAAGATGGCAAGTAGGGGTTGGGGAGCTGTTTTTT. This encodes CASSVRWQVGVGELFF.

This clone was seen once. The V call is TRBV7-9, the J call TRBJ2-7; no reliable D call. The CDR3 extends over 14 amino acids. Between the trimmed V and J ends, which lost 5 bases and 0 bases, there was a span of 11 bases. Per germline, CDR1 SEHNR and CDR2 FQNEAQ (reference sequence). CDR3 amino acids: CASSRIEISYEQYF. The CDR3 nucleotides are TGTGCCAGCAGCAGGATAGAAATCTCCTACGAGCAGTACTTC.

This clone has just one count. The chain recombines TRBV7-9 with TRBJ1-1; no reliable D call. CDR1 and CDR2 from the germline V gene are SEHNR and FQNEAQ (reference sequence). The CDR3 extends over 16 amino acids. V lost 4 bases and J 0 bases, leaving 15 bases between the germline ends. This chain's CDR3 is CASSSALRGVNTEAFF. The CDR3 DNA is TGTGCCAGCAGCTCAGCTCTTCGAGGCGTGAACACTGAAGCTTTCTTT. Combining the CDR3 with reference TRBV7-9 and TRBJ1-1 gives the whole variable domain DTGVSQNPRHKITKRGQNVTFRCDPISEHNRLYWYRQTLGQGPEFLTYFQNEAQLEKSRLLSDRFSAERPKGSFSTLEIQRTEQGDSAMYLCASSSALRGVNTEAFFGQGTRLTVV.